A selection of T cell receptor beta chains follows, all from one sample in a study of T cells in localized non-small cell lung cancer. TCRdb keeps only in-frame clones here, not all; method: immunoSEQ multiplex PCR. The sample has fewer than 20,000 clones, almost 90% seen once. The starting material was peripheral blood mononuclear cells, obtained before any cancer treatment. The source of these receptors is a woman between 35 and 70 years old with stage III lung adenocarcinoma. The CDR3 runs from the conserved cysteine through the conserved F or W. A D gene is named only where the DNA matches it firmly. Clone size is given for some rows only: seen once, a few or many times, or a class if the clone is expanded.

>TRBD1|TRBV28|NA|TRBJ1-1
TGTGCCAGCAGTTCGGACAGGGGGCTTCTAGACACTGAAGCTTTCTTT
CASSSDRGLLDTEAFF
>NA|TRBV28|few|TRBJ1-5
TGTGCCAGCAGGGGAAGACAAAACAATCAGCCCCAGCATTTT
CASRGRQNNQPQHF
>NA|TRBV5-4|NA|TRBJ2-5
TGTGCCAGCAGCTTGGGTGACAGAGAGACCCAGTACTTC
CASSLGDRETQYF
>NA|TRBV6-1|NA|TRBJ1-3
TGTGCCAGCAGTGGGGACACGCACTCTGGAAACACCATATATTTT
CASSGDTHSGNTIYF
>NA|TRBV7-6|NA|TRBJ1-1
TGTGCCAGCAGCTCGGATGGGGGCACTGAAGCTTTCTTT
CASSSDGGTEAFF
>NA|TRBV11-3|NA|TRBJ2-1
TGTGCCAGCAGCTTAGTAGGGAGATACAATGAGCAGTTCTTC
CASSLVGRYNEQFF
>TRBD2|TRBV29-1|NA|TRBJ2-5
TGCAGCGTTGGAGGAGCGGGAGGCCAAGAGACCCAGTACTTC
CSVGGAGGQETQYF
>NA|TRBV7-9|NA|TRBJ2-5
TGTGCCAGCAGCTTATCTTTGCGGGTGGAGACCCAGTACTTC
CASSLSLRVETQYF
>NA|TRBV7-2|NA|TRBJ2-2
TGTGCCAGCAGCTTAGGACAGGTGGCGAACACCGGGGAGCTGTTTTTT
CASSLGQVANTGELFF
>TRBD1|TRBV6-6|NA|TRBJ2-1
TGTGCCAGCAAAGGGCAGGGGGCCATCACCGAGCAGTTCTTC
CASKGQGAITEQFF
>NA|TRBV6-1|NA|TRBJ1-4
TGTGCCAGCAGTGAATGGGAGGGGATAAAGGAAAAACTGTTTTTT
CASSEWEGIKEKLFF
>NA|TRBV28|NA|TRBJ1-6
TGTGCCAGCAGACCCTCCTTCCAGGGCTCACCCCTCCACTTT
CASRPSFQGSPLHF
>NA|TRBV19|NA|TRBJ1-6
TGTGCCAGTAGTAGTGGACAGAATTCACCCCTCCACTTT
CASSSGQNSPLHF
>TRBD1|TRBV27|NA|TRBJ1-3
TGTGCCAGCAGTTTCCAGGGACAGGGAAACACCATATATTTT
CASSFQGQGNTIYF
>TRBD1|TRBV15|NA|TRBJ2-1
TGTGCCACCAGCAGAAGGGCAGGGGGCGACTACAATGAGCAGTTCTTC
CATSRRAGGDYNEQFF